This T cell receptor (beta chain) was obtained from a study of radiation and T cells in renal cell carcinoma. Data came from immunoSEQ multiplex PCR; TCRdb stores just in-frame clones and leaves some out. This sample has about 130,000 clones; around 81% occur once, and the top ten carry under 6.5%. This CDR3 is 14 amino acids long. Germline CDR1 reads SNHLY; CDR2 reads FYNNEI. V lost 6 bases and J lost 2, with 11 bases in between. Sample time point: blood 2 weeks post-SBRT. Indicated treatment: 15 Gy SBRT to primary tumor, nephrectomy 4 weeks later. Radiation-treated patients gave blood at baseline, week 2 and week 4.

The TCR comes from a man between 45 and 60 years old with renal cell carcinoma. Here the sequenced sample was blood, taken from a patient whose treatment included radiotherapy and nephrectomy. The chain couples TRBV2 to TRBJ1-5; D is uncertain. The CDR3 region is CASRPDTRNQPQHF. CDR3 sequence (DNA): TGTGCCAGCAGGCCCGACACCCGCAATCAGCCCCAGCATTTT.